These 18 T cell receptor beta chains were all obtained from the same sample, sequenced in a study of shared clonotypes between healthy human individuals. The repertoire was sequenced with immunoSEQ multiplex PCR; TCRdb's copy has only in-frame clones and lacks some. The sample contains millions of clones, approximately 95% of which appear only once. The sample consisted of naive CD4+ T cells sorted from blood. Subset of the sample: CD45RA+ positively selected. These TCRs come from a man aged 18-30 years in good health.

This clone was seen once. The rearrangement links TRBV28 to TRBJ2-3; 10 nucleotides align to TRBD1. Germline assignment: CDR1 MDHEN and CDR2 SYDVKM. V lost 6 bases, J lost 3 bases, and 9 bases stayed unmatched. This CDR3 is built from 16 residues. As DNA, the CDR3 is TGTGCCAGCAGACTAAGACAGGGGGCTAGAACAGATACGCAGTATTTT. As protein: CASRLRQGARTDTQYF.

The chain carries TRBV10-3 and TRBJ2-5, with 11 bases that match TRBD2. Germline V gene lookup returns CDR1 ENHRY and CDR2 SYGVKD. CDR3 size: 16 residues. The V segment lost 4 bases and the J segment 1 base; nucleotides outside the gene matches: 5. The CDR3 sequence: CAISAALAGVQETQYF. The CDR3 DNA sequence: TGTGCCATCAGTGCTGCACTAGCGGGAGTCCAAGAGACCCAGTACTTC.

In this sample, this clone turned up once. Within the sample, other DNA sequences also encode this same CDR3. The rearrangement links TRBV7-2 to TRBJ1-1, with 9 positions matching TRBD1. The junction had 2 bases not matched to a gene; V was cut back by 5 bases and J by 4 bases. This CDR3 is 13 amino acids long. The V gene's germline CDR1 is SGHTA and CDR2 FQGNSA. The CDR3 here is CASSLDRGTEAFF. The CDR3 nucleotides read TGTGCCAGCAGCCTGGACAGGGGCACTGAAGCTTTCTTT. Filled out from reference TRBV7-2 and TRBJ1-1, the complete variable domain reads GAGVSQSPSNKVTEKGKDVELRCDPISGHTALYWYRQSLGQGLEFLIYFQGNSAPDKSGLPSDRFSAERTGGSVSTLTIQRTQQEDSAVYLCASSLDRGTEAFFGQGTRLTVV.

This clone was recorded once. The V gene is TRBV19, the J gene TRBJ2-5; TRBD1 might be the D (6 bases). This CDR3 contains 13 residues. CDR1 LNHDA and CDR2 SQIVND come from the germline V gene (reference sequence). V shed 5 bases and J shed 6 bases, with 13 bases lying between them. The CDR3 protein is CASSGSRGKTQYF. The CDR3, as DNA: TGTGCCAGTAGTGGGAGCAGGGGTAAGACCCAGTACTTC.

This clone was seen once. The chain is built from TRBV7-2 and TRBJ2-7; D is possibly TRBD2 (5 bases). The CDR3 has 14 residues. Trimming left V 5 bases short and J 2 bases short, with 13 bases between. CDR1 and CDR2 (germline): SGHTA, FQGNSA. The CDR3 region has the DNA TGTGCCAGCAGCCGAGAGAGGGCAACCTACGAGCAGTACTTC. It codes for CASSRERATYEQYF.

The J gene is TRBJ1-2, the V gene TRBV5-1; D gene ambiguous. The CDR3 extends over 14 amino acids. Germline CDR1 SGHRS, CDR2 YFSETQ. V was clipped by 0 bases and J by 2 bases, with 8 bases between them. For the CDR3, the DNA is TGCGCCAGCAGCTTGGGGTTGGGGAACTATGGCTACACCTTC. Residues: CASSLGLGNYGYTF.

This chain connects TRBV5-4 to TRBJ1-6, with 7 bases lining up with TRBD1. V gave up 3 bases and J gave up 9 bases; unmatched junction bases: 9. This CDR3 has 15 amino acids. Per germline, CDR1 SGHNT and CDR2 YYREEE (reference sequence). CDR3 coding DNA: TGTGCCAGCAGCTCCCCGGGACAGAATATTTCACCCCTCCACTTT. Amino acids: CASSSPGQNISPLHF.

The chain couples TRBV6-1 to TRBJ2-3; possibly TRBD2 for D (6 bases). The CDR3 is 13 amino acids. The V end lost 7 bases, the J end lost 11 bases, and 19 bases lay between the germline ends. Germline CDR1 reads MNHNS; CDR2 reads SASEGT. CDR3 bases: TGTGCCAGCACCCAAAGAGAACTAGCAGGGCAGTATTTT. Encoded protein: CASTQRELAGQYF.

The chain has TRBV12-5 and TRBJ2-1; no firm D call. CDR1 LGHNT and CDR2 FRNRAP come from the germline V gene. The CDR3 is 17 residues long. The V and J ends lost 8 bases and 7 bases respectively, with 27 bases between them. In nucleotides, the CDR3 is TGTGCTAGTCAATTGGACCTCCTTATACAAGGAGATAATGAGCAGTTCTTC. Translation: CASQLDLLIQGDNEQFF.

The CDR3 protein is CASSAGQSNSYEQYF. CDR3 coding DNA: TGTGCCAGCAGCGCGGGACAGAGTAATAGTTACGAGCAGTACTTC. The chain is built from TRBV7-2 and TRBJ2-7, with D perhaps matching TRBD1 (7 bases). The germline V gene has CDR1 SGHTA and CDR2 FQGNSA. This CDR3 spans 15 amino acids. V was shortened by 5 bases and J by 4 bases, with 18 bases between the two germline ends.

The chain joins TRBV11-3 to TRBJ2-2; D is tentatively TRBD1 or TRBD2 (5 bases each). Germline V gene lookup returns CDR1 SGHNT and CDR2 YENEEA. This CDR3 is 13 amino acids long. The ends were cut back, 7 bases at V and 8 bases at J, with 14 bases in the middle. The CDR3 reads CASKNGTTGELFF. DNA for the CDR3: TGTGCCAGCAAAAACGGGACGACGGGGGAGCTGTTTTTT. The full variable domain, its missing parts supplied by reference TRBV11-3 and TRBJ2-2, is EAGVVQSPRYKIIEKKQPVAFWCNPISGHNTLYWYLQNLGQGPELLIRYENEEAVDDSQLPKDRFSAERLKGVDSTLKIQPAELGDSAVYLCASKNGTTGELFFGEGSRLTVL.

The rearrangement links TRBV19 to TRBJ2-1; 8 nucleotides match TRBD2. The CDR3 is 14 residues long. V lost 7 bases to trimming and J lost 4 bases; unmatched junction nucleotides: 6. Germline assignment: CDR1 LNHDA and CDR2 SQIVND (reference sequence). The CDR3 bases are TGTGCCAGTAAAACTAGCGGACGGTACAATGAGCAGTTCTTC. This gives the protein CASKTSGRYNEQFF.

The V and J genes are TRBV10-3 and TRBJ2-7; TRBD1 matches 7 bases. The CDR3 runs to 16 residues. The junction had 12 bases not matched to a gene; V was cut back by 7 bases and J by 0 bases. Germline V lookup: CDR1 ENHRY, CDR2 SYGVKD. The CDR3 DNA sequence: TGTGCCATCATGGTCCTAGGGAGACAGGGCTCCTACGAGCAGTACTTC. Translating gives CAIMVLGRQGSYEQYF.

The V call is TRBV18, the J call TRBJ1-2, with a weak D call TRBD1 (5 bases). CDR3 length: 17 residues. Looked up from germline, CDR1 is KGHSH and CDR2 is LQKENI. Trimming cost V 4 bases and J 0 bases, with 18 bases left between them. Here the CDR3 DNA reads TGTGCCAGCTCACTTCAGGGAAGCCAAGGAGCTAACTATGGCTACACCTTC. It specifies CASSLQGSQGANYGYTF.

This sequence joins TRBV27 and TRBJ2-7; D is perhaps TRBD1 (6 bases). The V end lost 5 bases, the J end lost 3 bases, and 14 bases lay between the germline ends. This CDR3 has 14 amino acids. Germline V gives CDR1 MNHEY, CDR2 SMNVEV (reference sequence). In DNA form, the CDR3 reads TGTGCCAGCAGTGTCGGGACACCTTTCTACGAGCAGTACTTC. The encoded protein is CASSVGTPFYEQYF.

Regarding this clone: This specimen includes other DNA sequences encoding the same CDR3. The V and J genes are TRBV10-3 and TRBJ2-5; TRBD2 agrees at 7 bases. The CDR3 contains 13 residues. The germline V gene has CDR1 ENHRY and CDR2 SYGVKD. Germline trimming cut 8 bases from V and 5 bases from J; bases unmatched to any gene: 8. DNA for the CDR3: TGTGCCATCTCCCCCCAGGGAGGGGAGACCCAGTACTTC. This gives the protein CAISPQGGETQYF.

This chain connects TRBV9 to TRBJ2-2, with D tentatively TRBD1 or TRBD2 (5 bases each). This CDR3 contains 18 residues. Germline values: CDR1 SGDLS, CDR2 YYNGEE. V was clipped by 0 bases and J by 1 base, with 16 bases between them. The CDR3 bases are TGTGCCAGCAGCGTAGGGTTTGGGGGACGGAAGAACACCGGGGAGCTGTTTTTT. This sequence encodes CASSVGFGGRKNTGELFF.

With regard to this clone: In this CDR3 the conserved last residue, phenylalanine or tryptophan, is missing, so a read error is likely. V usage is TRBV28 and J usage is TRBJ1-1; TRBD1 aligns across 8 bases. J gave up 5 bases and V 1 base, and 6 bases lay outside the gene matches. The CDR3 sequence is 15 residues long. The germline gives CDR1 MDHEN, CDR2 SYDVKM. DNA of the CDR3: TGTGCCAGCAGTTTATCGGCCAGGGGGCAGACTGAAGCTTTCCTT. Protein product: CASSLSARGQTEAFL.